Below are 27 T cell receptor beta chains sequenced from a single sample in a study of regulatory T cells in long-lasting Graves disease. According to the study, TCR beta libraries were built with iRepertoire HTBI primers and CDR3-region Arm-PCR. TCRdb fed the multiplex PCR reads into MiXCR, producing one record per CDR3 protein. The sample lists approximately 290,000 distinct CDR3 sequences; 22% were seen once. The sample's time point: persistent/refractory GD, antithyroid drugs over 5 years with positive TRAb. The TCR library was made from RNA that had been extracted from PBMCs in TRIzol. This material consisted of peripheral blood mononuclear cells (PBMCs), taken when the disease was refractory, from a patient treated with antithyroid drugs. The receptors here all came from a female donor with Graves disease.

Comments on this clonotype: With a much larger clone just one base away, this may be a read error. The chain uses TRBV28 and TRBJ1-5; TRBD1 is a possible D gene (6 bases). Looked up from germline, CDR1 is MDHEN and CDR2 is SYDVKM. This CDR3 has 15 amino acids. This CDR3 reads CASNLYGGGGQPQHF. DNA for the CDR3: TGTGCCAGCAATTTATATGGGGGGGGCGGGCAGCCCCAGCATTTT.

With respect to this clonotype: A clone one base away is much larger, so this may be a read error. It is likely a read error, because the conserved phenylalanine at the end of the CDR3 is missing. This rearrangement joins TRBV6-2 or TRBV6-3 to TRBJ2-7, with D perhaps matching TRBD1 (6 bases). The CDR3 loop spans 15 amino acids. V was trimmed by 9 bases and J by 3 bases, leaving 21 bases between them. Germline assignment: CDR1 MNHEY and CDR2 SVGEGT. CDR3 DNA: TGTGCCAGTCAGTCATATCCAGGGGCAAGCTACGAGCAGTACTCC. It specifies CASQSYPGASYEQYS.

V and J are TRBV18 and TRBJ1-6; D is possibly TRBD1 (5 bases). This CDR3 has 15 amino acids. Germline V lookup: CDR1 KGHSH, CDR2 LQKENI. Between the trimmed V and J ends, which lost 8 bases and 7 bases, there was a span of 18 bases. Written as DNA, the CDR3 is TGTGCCAGCACCCACGGGGCCAGGCGGAATTCACCCCTCCACTTT. This sequence encodes CASTHGARRNSPLHF.

This clonotype was counted many times. The chain uses TRBV28 and TRBJ2-5; 9 bases match TRBD2. This CDR3 has 14 residues. Per germline, CDR1 MDHEN and CDR2 SYDVKM. Trimming at V came to 6 bases and at J to 3 bases, leaving 5 bases not matched to a gene. CDR3 DNA: TGTGCCAGCAGCTCCCGACTAGCGGAAGAGACCCAGTACTTC. It codes for CASSSRLAEETQYF.

This clonotype was seen at least ten times. CDR3 protein: CASSLVGFGGYTF. The CDR3 DNA is TGTGCCAGCAGCTTAGTTGGTTTCGGTGGCTACACCTTC. The chain carries TRBV7-2 and TRBJ1-2; D is ambiguous. The CDR3 runs 13 residues. Trimming pared 1 base from V and 7 bases from J, leaving 10 bases between. Germline V gene sequence: CDR1 SGHTA, CDR2 FQGNSA.

The sample holds many counts of this clonotype. The chain couples TRBV9 to TRBJ1-2; D uncertain. Germline loops: CDR1 SGDLS, CDR2 YYNGEE. Trimming removed 0 bases at V and 8 bases at J, with 20 bases between. CDR3 length: 16 amino acids. Here the CDR3 reads CASSVGWVGSGDGYTF. The CDR3 DNA sequence: TGTGCCAGCAGCGTAGGCTGGGTTGGCAGTGGTGACGGCTACACCTTC.

The chain employs TRBV10-3 and TRBJ2-7, with D uncertain. The germline CDR1 and CDR2 sequences are ENHRY and SYGVKD. The ends were cut back, 3 bases at V and 1 base at J, with 4 bases in the middle. This CDR3 comprises 12 residues. CDR3 in amino acids: CAISDRSYEQYF. For the CDR3, the DNA is TGTGCCATCAGTGACAGGTCCTACGAGCAGTACTTC.

This clonotype came up a few times. The CDR3 here is CASSQDRGGAYNEQFF. CDR3 DNA sequence: TGCGCCAGCAGCCAAGATAGAGGGGGGGCCTACAATGAGCAGTTCTTC. V gene TRBV4-1 combines with J gene TRBJ2-1; TRBD2 might be the D (7 bases). Trimming took off 0 bases at V and 2 bases at J, with 11 bases between the two ends. Germline V gene data show CDR1 as MGHRA and CDR2 as YSYEKL. The CDR3 length is 16 residues.

This chain links TRBV10-1 with TRBJ2-2; weak D call: TRBD1 (6 bases). Trimming left V 0 bases short and J 3 bases short, with 11 bases between. The CDR3 spans 16 residues. Germline CDR1 is WNHNN and CDR2 is SYGVQD (reference sequence). The CDR3 DNA reads TGCGCCAGCAGTGAGTCGGGGCAGGGGCACACCGGGGAGCTGTTTTTT. This translates into CASSESGQGHTGELFF.

V usage is TRBV7-3 and J usage is TRBJ2-3; the D is unclear. There are 14 residues in the CDR3. The germline CDR1 and CDR2 sequences are SGHTA and FQGTGA. V lost 3 bases, J lost 0 bases, and 7 bases lay in between. The CDR3 here is CASSFSTSTDTQYF. The CDR3 coding sequence is TGTGCCAGCAGCTTCAGCACTAGCACAGATACGCAGTATTTT. Supplemented by reference TRBV7-3 and TRBJ2-3, the full variable domain reads GAGVSQTPSNKVTEKGKYVELRCDPISGHTALYWYRQSLGQGPEFLIYFQGTGAADDSGLPNDRFFAVRPEGSVSTLKIQRTERGDSAVYLCASSFSTSTDTQYFGPGTRLTVL.

This clonotype was seen a few times. The rearrangement links TRBV20-1 to TRBJ2-7, with no clear D. This CDR3 spans 14 amino acids. Germline V lookup: CDR1 DFQATT, CDR2 SNEGSKA (reference sequence). V was pared by 1 base and J by 0 bases, with 10 bases between. DNA for the CDR3: TGCAGTGCTAGAGTGTTATGGGCCTCCTACGAGCAGTACTTC. This sequence encodes CSARVLWASYEQYF.

This clonotype came up many times. The V and J genes are TRBV11-2 and TRBJ2-7, with TRBD1 matching over 7 bases. Germline V gene data show CDR1 as SGHAT and CDR2 as FQNNGV. Trimming removed 1 base from V and 6 bases from J; junction bases left unmatched: 12. The CDR3 sequence is 16 residues long. The CDR3 protein is CASSLGSGQGEFEQYF. The DNA of the CDR3 is TGTGCCAGCAGCTTAGGTTCGGGTCAGGGGGAATTCGAGCAGTACTTC.

This clonotype showed up many times. The chain carries TRBV28 and TRBJ1-6; D is unclear. Germline V lookup: CDR1 MDHEN, CDR2 SYDVKM. This CDR3 has 12 residues. The ends were cut back, 4 bases at V and 7 bases at J, with 5 bases in the middle. DNA for the CDR3: TGTGCCAGCAGTTCCCCGAATTCACCCCTCCACTTT. Amino acid sequence: CASSSPNSPLHF. The variable domain in full, with the rest retrieved from reference TRBV28 and TRBJ1-6, is DVKVTQSSRYLVKRTGEKVFLECVQDMDHENMFWYRQDPGLGLRLIYFSYDVKMKEKGDIPEGYSVSREKKERFSLILESASTNQTSMYLCASSSPNSPLHFGNGTRLTVT.

This clonotype was seen only a few times. V is TRBV30 and J is TRBJ2-7; either TRBD1 or TRBD2 may fit D (7 bases each). V lost 3 bases and J lost 7, with 16 bases in between. Germline-derived CDR1 and CDR2 are GTSNPN and SVGIG (reference sequence). This CDR3 comprises 13 residues. CDR3 region: CAWSLRGGGEQYF. CDR3 coding DNA: TGTGCCTGGAGCCTCAGGGGGGGCGGGGAGCAGTACTTC.

This clonotype was observed at least ten times. This chain joins TRBV6-1 and TRBJ2-7; D may match TRBD1 or TRBD2 (6 bases each). Germline V lookup: CDR1 MNHNS, CDR2 SASEGT. This CDR3 is built from 14 residues. Trimming took off 6 bases at V and 3 bases at J, with 15 bases between the two ends. The CDR3 sequence is CASSNREVGYEQYF. CDR3 nucleotides: TGTGCCAGCAGCAACAGGGAGGTCGGCTACGAGCAGTACTTC.

This clonotype showed up many times. J is TRBJ2-7 and V is TRBV12-3 or TRBV12-4, with 7 bases fitting TRBD2. This CDR3 has 13 residues. J gave up 6 bases and V 6 bases, and 8 bases lay outside the gene matches. The CDR3 region is CASSSAGFGEQYF. CDR3 bases: TGTGCCAGCAGCTCAGCGGGATTCGGCGAGCAGTACTTC.

This clonotype was found many times. The chain joins TRBV6-1 to TRBJ2-5; either TRBD1 or TRBD2 may fit D (7 bases each). CDR1 and CDR2 from the germline V gene are MNHNS and SASEGT. This CDR3 has 15 amino acids. The germline V and J ends were trimmed by 6 bases and 7 bases, with 21 bases remaining between them. The CDR3 DNA sequence: TGTGCCAGCAGCCGCGCCCGGGGACAGCGGGGGACCCAGTACTTC. Amino acid sequence: CASSRARGQRGTQYF.

This clonotype appeared a few times. This chain connects TRBV6-1 to TRBJ2-7; D not certain. The CDR3 loop spans 12 amino acids. Trimming took 8 bases from V and 0 from J, leaving 8 bases between them. Germline CDR1 is MNHNS and CDR2 is SASEGT. The CDR3 bases are TGTGCCAGCGGGCCCAACTCCTACGAGCAGTACTTC. Translating it yields CASGPNSYEQYF.

V and J are TRBV4-3 and TRBJ2-7; no firm D call. CDR3 length: 16 amino acids. Per germline, CDR1 LGHNA and CDR2 YSLEER. V was trimmed by 0 bases and J by 0 bases, leaving 12 bases between them. The CDR3 DNA reads as TGCGCCAGCAGCCAAGATCGGCTTTCGGGCTCCTACGAGCAGTACTTC. Amino acid sequence: CASSQDRLSGSYEQYF.

This clonotype was counted only a few times. CDR3 sequence (DNA): TGTGCCACCAGCGATAGGGGGAGCTACGAGCAGTACTTC. Its translation is CATSDRGSYEQYF. This sequence joins TRBV24-1 and TRBJ2-7; possibly TRBD1 for D (6 bases). The V gene's germline CDR1 is KGHDR and CDR2 SFDVKD. Trimming left V 7 bases short and J 3 bases short, with 12 bases between. This CDR3 has 13 amino acids.

This clonotype was counted many times. The rearrangement links TRBV6-2 or TRBV6-3 to TRBJ2-7, with TRBD1 identical over 7 bases. The V gene's germline CDR1 is MNHEY and CDR2 SVGEGT. The CDR3 has 14 amino acids. The V and J ends lost 5 bases and 2 bases, in that order; junction bases with no gene match: 6. The CDR3: CASSETGLAYEQYF. Here the CDR3 DNA reads TGTGCCAGCAGTGAGACAGGGCTAGCCTACGAGCAGTACTTC.

There are a few counts of this clonotype. The chain carries TRBV28 and TRBJ1-1, with TRBD1 identical over 8 bases. Germline V gene data show CDR1 as MDHEN and CDR2 as SYDVKM. The CDR3 spans 16 residues. V shed 3 bases, J shed 5 bases, and the junction held 11 bases outside the gene matches. The CDR3 bases are TGTGCCAGCAGTTTCGGAGACAGGGGAATATTTACTGAAGCTTTCTTT. It specifies CASSFGDRGIFTEAFF.

This clonotype was seen more than once but under ten times. V usage is TRBV7-9 and J usage is TRBJ2-7; D not resolved. V was clipped by 6 bases and J by 4 bases, with 13 bases between them. Per germline, CDR1 SEHNR and CDR2 FQNEAQ (reference sequence). CDR3 size: 13 residues. Written as DNA, the CDR3 is TGTGCCAGCAGACCCCCCTGGGGTTACGAGCAGTACTTC. The encoded protein is CASRPPWGYEQYF.

This clonotype appeared a few times. This chain links TRBV20-1 with TRBJ1-1, with unresolved D. This CDR3 has 11 residues. The V and J ends lost 3 bases and 4 bases respectively, with 6 bases between them. The germline CDR1 and CDR2 sequences are DFQATT and SNEGSKA (reference sequence). For the CDR3, the DNA is TGCAGTGCTAGTGACCTCACTGAAGCTTTCTTT. Protein: CSASDLTEAFF.

The chain combines TRBV7-9 with TRBJ2-5; D gene uncertain. CDR1 is SEHNR, CDR2 FQNEAQ, per germline (reference sequence). V was trimmed by 2 bases and J by 0 bases, leaving 13 bases between them. The CDR3 contains 16 residues. The CDR3 loop reads CASSLRPGADQETQYF. The CDR3 DNA reads TGTGCCAGCAGCTTACGCCCCGGTGCGGACCAAGAGACCCAGTACTTC.

This chain uses TRBV7-9 with TRBJ2-1; 10 bases are shared with TRBD2. The CDR3 runs 15 residues. Germline values: CDR1 SEHNR, CDR2 FQNEAQ (reference sequence). The junction had 2 bases not matched to a gene; V was cut back by 2 bases and J by 4 bases. The CDR3 spells CASSLLAGVYNEQFF. The CDR3 DNA reads as TGTGCCAGCAGCTTACTAGCGGGGGTTTACAATGAGCAGTTCTTC.

V and J are TRBV13 and TRBJ2-2, with 7 positions matching TRBD2. This CDR3 region has 15 residues. With V trimmed by 8 bases and J by 2 bases, 8 bases remained unmatched. CDR1 is PRHDT and CDR2 is FYEKMQ in the germline V gene (reference sequence). CDR3 in amino acids: CASRAGESNTGELFF. The CDR3 DNA reads as TGTGCCAGCCGCGCGGGAGAGAGTAACACCGGGGAGCTGTTTTTT.